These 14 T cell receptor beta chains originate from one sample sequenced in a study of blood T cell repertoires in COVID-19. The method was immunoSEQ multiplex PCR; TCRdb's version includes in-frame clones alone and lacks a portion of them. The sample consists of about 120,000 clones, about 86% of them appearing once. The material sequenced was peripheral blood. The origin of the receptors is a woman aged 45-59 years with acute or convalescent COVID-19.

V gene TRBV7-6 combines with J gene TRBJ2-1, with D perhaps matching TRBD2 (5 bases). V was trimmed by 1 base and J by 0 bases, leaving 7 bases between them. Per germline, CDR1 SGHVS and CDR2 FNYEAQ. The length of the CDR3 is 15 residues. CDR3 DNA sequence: TGTGCCAGCAGCTTAGTAGCGACCTCCTACAATGAGCAGTTCTTC. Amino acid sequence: CASSLVATSYNEQFF.

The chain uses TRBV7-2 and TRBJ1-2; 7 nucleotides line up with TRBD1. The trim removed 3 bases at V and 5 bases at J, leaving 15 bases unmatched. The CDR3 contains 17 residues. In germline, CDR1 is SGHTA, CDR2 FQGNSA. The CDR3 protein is CASSFAPTGTARYGYTF. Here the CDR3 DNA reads TGTGCCAGCAGCTTCGCCCCCACCGGGACAGCCCGATATGGCTACACCTTC.

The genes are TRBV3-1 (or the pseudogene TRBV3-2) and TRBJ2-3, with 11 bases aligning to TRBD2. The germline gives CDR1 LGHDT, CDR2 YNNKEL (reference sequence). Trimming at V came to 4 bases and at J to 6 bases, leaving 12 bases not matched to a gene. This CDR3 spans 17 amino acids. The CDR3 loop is CASSPQLAGASGDTQYF. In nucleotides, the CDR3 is TGTGCCAGCAGCCCACAACTAGCGGGAGCCTCCGGGGATACGCAGTATTTT.

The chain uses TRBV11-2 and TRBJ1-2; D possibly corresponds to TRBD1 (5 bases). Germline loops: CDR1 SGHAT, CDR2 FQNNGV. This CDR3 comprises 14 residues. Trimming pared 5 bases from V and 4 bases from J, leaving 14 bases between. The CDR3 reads CASSTVGAPYGYTF. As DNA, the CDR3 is TGTGCCAGCAGCACCGTTGGGGCCCCCTATGGCTACACCTTC.

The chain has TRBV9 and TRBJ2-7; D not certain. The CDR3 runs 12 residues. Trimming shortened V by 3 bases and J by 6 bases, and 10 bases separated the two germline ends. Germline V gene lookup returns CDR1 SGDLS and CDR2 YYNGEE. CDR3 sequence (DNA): TGTGCCAGCAGCGCCCTAGAATCCGAGCAGTACTTC. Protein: CASSALESEQYF.

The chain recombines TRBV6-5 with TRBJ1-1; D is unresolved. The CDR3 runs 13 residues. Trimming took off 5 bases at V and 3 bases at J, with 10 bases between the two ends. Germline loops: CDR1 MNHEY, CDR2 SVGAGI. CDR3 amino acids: CASSPLDYTEAFF. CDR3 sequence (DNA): TGTGCCAGCAGTCCCCTCGACTACACTGAAGCTTTCTTT.

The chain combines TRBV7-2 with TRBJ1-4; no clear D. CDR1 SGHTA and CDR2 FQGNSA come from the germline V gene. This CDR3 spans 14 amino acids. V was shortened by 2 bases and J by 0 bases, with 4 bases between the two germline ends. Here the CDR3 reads CASSLIATNEKLFF. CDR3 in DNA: TGTGCCAGCAGCTTAATAGCAACTAATGAAAAACTGTTTTTT. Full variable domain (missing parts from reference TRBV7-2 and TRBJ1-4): GAGVSQSPSNKVTEKGKDVELRCDPISGHTALYWYRQSLGQGLEFLIYFQGNSAPDKSGLPSDRFSAERTGGSVSTLTIQRTQQEDSAVYLCASSLIATNEKLFFGSGTQLSVL.

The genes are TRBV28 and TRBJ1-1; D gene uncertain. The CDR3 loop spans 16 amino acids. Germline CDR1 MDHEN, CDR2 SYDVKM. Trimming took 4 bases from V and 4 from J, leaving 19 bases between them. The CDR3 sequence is CASSSIVFSEGTEAFF. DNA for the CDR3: TGTGCCAGCAGTTCTATCGTCTTCAGCGAGGGCACTGAAGCTTTCTTT.

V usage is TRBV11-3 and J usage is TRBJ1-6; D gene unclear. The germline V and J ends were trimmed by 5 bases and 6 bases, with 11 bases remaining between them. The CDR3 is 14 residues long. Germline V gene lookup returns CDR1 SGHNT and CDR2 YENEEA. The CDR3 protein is CASSHPGSNSPLHF. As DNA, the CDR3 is TGTGCCAGCAGCCATCCGGGATCTAATTCACCCCTCCACTTT.

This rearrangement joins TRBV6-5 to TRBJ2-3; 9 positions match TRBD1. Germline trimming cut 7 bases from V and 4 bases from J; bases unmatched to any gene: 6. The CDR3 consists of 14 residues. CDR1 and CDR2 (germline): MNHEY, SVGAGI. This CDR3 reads CASTNRDRADTQYF. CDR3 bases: TGTGCCAGCACCAACCGGGACAGGGCAGATACGCAGTATTTT.

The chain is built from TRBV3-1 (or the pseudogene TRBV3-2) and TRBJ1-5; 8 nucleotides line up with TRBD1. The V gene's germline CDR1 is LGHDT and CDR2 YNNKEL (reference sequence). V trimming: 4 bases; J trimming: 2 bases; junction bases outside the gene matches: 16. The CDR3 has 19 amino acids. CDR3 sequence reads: CASSLREVRQGICNQPQHF. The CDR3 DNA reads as TGTGCCAGCAGCCTCCGGGAAGTCCGACAGGGGATTTGCAATCAGCCCCAGCATTTT.

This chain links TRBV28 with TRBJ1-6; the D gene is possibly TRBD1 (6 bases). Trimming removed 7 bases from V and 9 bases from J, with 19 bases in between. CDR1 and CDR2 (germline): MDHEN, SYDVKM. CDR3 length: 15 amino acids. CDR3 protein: CASTMGGASISPLHF. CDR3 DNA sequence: TGTGCCAGCACCATGGGGGGGGCGTCTATTTCACCCCTCCACTTT.

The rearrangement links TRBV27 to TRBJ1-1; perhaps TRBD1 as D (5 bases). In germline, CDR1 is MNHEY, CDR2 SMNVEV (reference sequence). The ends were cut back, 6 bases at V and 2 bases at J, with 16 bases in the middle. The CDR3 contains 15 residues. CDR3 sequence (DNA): TGTGCCAGCAGACGAGGATGGGGGGAAAACACTGAAGCTTTCTTT. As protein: CASRRGWGENTEAFF.

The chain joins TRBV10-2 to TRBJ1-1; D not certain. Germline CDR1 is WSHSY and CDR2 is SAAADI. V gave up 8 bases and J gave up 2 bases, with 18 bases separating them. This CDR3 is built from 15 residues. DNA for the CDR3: TGCGCCAGCGGAAACACACAGCTGAGTAACACTGAAGCTTTCTTT. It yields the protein CASGNTQLSNTEAFF.